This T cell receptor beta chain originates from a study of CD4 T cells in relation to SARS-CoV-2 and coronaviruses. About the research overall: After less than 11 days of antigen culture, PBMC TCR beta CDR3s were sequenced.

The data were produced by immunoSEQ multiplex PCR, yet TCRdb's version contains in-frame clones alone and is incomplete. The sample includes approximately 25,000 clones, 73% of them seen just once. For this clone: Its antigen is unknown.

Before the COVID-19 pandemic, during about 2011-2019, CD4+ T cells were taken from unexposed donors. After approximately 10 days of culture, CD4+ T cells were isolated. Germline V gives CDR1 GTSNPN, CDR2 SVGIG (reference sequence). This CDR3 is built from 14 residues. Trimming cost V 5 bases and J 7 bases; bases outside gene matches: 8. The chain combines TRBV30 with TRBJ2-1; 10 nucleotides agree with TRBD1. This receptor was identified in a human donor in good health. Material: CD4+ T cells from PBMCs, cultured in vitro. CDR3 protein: CAWDGTGVENEQFF. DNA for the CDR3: TGTGCCTGGGACGGGACAGGGGTTGAAAATGAGCAGTTCTTC.